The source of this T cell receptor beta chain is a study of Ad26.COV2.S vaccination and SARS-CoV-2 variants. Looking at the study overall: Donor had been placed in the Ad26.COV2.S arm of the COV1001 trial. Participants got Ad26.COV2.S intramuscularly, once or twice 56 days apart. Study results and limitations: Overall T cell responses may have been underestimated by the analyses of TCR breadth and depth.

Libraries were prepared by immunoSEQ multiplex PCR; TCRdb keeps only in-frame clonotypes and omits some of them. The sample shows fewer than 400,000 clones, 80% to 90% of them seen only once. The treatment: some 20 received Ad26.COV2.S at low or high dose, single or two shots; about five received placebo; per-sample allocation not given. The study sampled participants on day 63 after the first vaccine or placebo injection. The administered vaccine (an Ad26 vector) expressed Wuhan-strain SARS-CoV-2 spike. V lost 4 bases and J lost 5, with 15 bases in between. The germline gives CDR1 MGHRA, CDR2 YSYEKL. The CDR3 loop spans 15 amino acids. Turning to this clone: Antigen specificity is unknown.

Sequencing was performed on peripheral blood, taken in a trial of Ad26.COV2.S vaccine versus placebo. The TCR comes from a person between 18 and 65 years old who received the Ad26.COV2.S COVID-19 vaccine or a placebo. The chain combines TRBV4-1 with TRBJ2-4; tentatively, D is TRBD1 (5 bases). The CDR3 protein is CASSPSWGRENIQYF. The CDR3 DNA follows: TGCGCCAGCAGCCCCTCGTGGGGCAGGGAAAACATTCAGTACTTC.